These T cell receptor beta chains were read from a single sample in a study of shared clonotypes between healthy human individuals. TCRdb keeps only in-frame clones here, not all; method: immunoSEQ multiplex PCR. Here the sample spans a few million clones, 90% to 97% being singletons. Sequencing was done on a sample of naive CD4+ T cells sorted from blood. Source of these receptors: a man aged 18 to 29 in good health. Both conserved end residues are part of each CDR3. The order of the fields is J gene, clone size, V gene, D gene, CDR3 protein, CDR3 DNA. A D gene is named only where the DNA matches it firmly. Expanded clones get a size class; other rows say once, few or many, or leave the size out.

>TRBJ1-1|-|TRBV5-4|-
CASSLKQGPNTEAFF
TGTGCCAGCAGCTTGAAACAGGGACCTAACACTGAAGCTTTCTTT
>TRBJ1-5|-|TRBV30|-
CAWNREFGQPQHF
TGTGCCTGGAACAGGGAGTTCGGGCAGCCCCAGCATTTT
>TRBJ2-5|-|TRBV5-1|-
CASSLDGTRGETQYF
TGCGCCAGCAGCTTGGATGGGACACGGGGAGAGACCCAGTACTTC
>TRBJ2-1|-|TRBV10-1|-
CASSESRGSAYNEQFF
TGCGCCAGCAGTGAGTCAAGGGGCTCCGCCTACAATGAGCAGTTCTTC
>TRBJ1-1|once|TRBV6-5|TRBD1
CASSLNGQGATEAFF
TGTGCCAGCAGTCTAAACGGACAGGGCGCTACTGAAGCTTTCTTT
>TRBJ2-7|-|TRBV28|TRBD1
CASWDPGRGYEQYF
TGTGCCAGCTGGGACCCCGGCAGGGGGTACGAGCAGTACTTC
>TRBJ2-1|-|TRBV9|TRBD1
CASSVLQGSSYNEQFF
TGTGCCAGCAGCGTCTTACAGGGGAGCTCCTACAATGAGCAGTTCTTC
>TRBJ2-1|-|TRBV10-1|TRBD2
CASSDSGGSNEQFF
TGCGCCAGCAGTGATAGCGGGGGAAGCAATGAGCAGTTCTTC
>TRBJ1-5|-|TRBV5-1|-
CASSSTGLQGQPQHF
TGCGCCAGCAGCTCGACCGGACTCCAAGGCCAGCCCCAGCATTTT
>TRBJ1-5|-|TRBV7-9|-
CASSLGGTGFGTDQPQHF
TGTGCCAGCAGCTTGGGGGGTACAGGTTTTGGGACCGATCAGCCCCAGCATTTT
>TRBJ2-1|-|TRBV9|TRBD2
CASSVGVAGELGQFF
TGTGCCAGCAGCGTAGGGGTAGCGGGAGAGCTTGGGCAGTTCTTC
>TRBJ2-5|-|TRBV29-1|-
CSVEDVETQYF
TGCAGCGTTGAAGATGTCGAGACCCAGTACTTC
>TRBJ1-4|-|TRBV28|TRBD1
CASRSGPGGKLFF
TGTGCCAGCAGATCTGGGCCAGGGGGAAAACTGTTTTTT
>TRBJ2-5|-|TRBV10-3|-
CATRKGHETQYF
TGTGCCACCCGAAAGGGACACGAGACCCAGTACTTC
>TRBJ1-5|-|TRBV10-2|-
CASSQSPNQPQHF
TGCGCCAGCAGCCAGAGCCCCAATCAGCCCCAGCATTTT
>TRBJ2-6|-|TRBV6-1|-
CASREGWIFSGANVLTF
TGTGCCAGCAGGGAAGGGTGGATATTCTCTGGGGCCAACGTCCTGACTTTC
>TRBJ2-7|-|TRBV5-1|-
CASSLAVAAGEQYF
TGCGCCAGCAGCTTGGCCGTGGCCGCCGGCGAGCAGTACTTC
>TRBJ2-1|-|TRBV19|TRBD2
CASSTPSGSSYNEQFF
TGTGCCAGTAGTACCCCTAGCGGGAGTTCCTACAATGAGCAGTTCTTC
>TRBJ2-5|-|TRBV30|-
CAWSVQEETQYF
TGTGCCTGGAGTGTACAAGAAGAGACCCAGTACTTC
>TRBJ1-1|few|TRBV6-5|-
CASSYGINTEAFF
TGTGCCAGCAGTTACGGGATAAACACTGAAGCTTTCTTT
>TRBJ1-1|-|TRBV28|-
CASPSSQYPPGGHTEAFF
TGTGCCAGCCCATCGAGCCAGTACCCCCCGGGAGGACACACTGAAGCTTTCTTT
>TRBJ2-2|-|TRBV18|-
CASSPQSQAAGELFF
TGTGCCAGCTCACCACAGTCGCAGGCGGCGGGGGAGCTGTTTTTT
>TRBJ1-1|-|TRBV7-9|TRBD1
CASSLEGGGDEAFF
TGTGCCAGCAGCTTAGAAGGAGGGGGCGATGAAGCTTTCTTT
>TRBJ2-3|-|TRBV10-3|-
CAISENPPGLLTDTQYF
TGTGCCATCAGTGAGAACCCCCCAGGGCTCTTGACAGATACGCAGTATTTT
>TRBJ1-5|-|TRBV28|TRBD1
CASSQGGAWQPQHF
TGTGCCAGCAGTCAGGGGGGGGCCTGGCAGCCCCAGCATTTT
>TRBJ2-1|-|TRBV6-5|-
CASRLRQSSEQFF
TGTGCCAGCAGACTCCGACAGTCATCGGAGCAGTTCTTC
>TRBJ1-2|-|TRBV5-1|-
CASSLSANYGYTF
TGCGCCAGCAGCTTGTCAGCAAACTATGGCTACACCTTC
>TRBJ2-7|-|TRBV9|-
CASSVGIASYEQYF
TGTGCCAGCAGCGTAGGGATAGCGTCCTACGAGCAGTACTTC
>TRBJ2-5|-|TRBV7-7|TRBD2
CASSPPPSGVFETQYF
TGTGCTAGCAGCCCGCCCCCTAGCGGGGTATTTGAGACCCAGTACTTC
>TRBJ2-2|-|TRBV7-2|-
CASSRRITNTGELFF
TGTGCCAGCAGCCGACGAATTACGAACACCGGGGAGCTGTTTTTT
>TRBJ1-2|-|TRBV28|-
CASSLARGLRYGYTF
TGTGCCAGCAGTTTAGCAAGGGGTTTACGATATGGCTACACCTTC
>TRBJ2-7|-|TRBV28|-
CASRDQGFSYEQYF
TGTGCCAGCAGAGATCAGGGGTTTTCCTACGAGCAGTACTTC
>TRBJ2-7|-|TRBV15|-
CATSRDFGSFSYEQYF
TGTGCCACCAGCAGAGATTTCGGTTCATTCTCCTACGAGCAGTACTTC
>TRBJ1-2|-|TRBV4-3|-
CASSQDLGTLGGYGYTF
TGCGCCAGCAGCCAAGATCTGGGAACCCTCGGGGGCTATGGCTACACCTTC
>TRBJ2-2|-|TRBV4-2|TRBD2
CASSQELAGDYTGELFF
TGTGCCAGCAGCCAAGAACTAGCGGGGGATTATACCGGGGAGCTGTTTTTT
>TRBJ1-5|-|TRBV5-6|-
CASSLRQGNQPQHF
TGTGCCAGCAGCTTGCGGCAGGGCAATCAGCCCCAGCATTTT
>TRBJ1-3|-|TRBV5-1|-
CASSLETLGSGNTIYF
TGCGCCAGCAGCTTGGAGACCCTAGGTTCTGGAAACACCATATATTTT